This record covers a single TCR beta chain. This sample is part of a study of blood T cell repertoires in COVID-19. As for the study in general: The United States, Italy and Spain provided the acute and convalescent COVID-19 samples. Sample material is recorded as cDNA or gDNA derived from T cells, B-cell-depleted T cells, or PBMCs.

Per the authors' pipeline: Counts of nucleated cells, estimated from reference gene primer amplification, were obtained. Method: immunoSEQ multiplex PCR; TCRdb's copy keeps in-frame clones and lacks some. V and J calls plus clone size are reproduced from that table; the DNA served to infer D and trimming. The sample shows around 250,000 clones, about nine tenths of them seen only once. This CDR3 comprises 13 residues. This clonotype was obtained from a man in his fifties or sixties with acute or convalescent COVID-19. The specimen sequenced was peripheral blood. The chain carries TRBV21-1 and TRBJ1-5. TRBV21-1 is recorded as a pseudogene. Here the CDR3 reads CASSNEAVQPQHF. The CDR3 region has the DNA TGTGCCAGCAGCAACGAGGCAGTTCAGCCCCAGCATTTT.